The 8 T cell receptor beta chains presented below share a single source sample, sequenced in a study of beta chain features in type 1 diabetes. The sequenced template was cDNA made from the entire isolated RNA. Only in-frame clones appear in the TCRdb table, and some are missing; sequencing was by immunoSEQ multiplex PCR. The table has approximately 470,000 clones, about 29% seen once. Sequenced: naive CD4+ T cells from blood. The receptors shown here come from a young man in good health.

V gene TRBV9 combines with J gene TRBJ2-3; D remains ambiguous. The germline CDR1 and CDR2 sequences are SGDLS and YYNGEE. The V end lost 4 bases, the J end lost 6 bases, and 21 bases lay between the germline ends. The CDR3 spans 16 residues. CDR3 region: CASSTPITGSPDTQYF. The CDR3 nucleotides read TGTGCCAGCAGCACTCCTATCACGGGCAGCCCGGATACGCAGTATTTT. Full variable domain (remainder filled in from reference TRBV9 and TRBJ2-3): DSGVTQTPKHLITATGQRVTLRCSPRSGDLSVYWYQQSLDQGLQFLIQYYNGEERAKGNILERFSAQQFPDLHSELNLSSLELGDSALYFCASSTPITGSPDTQYFGPGTRLTVL.

V usage is TRBV7-2 and J usage is TRBJ2-2; D ambiguous. Germline V gene lookup returns CDR1 SGHTA and CDR2 FQGNSA. V gave up 5 bases and J gave up 1 base, with 2 bases separating them. The CDR3 length is 12 residues. CDR3 sequence reads: CASSGNTGELFF. The CDR3 DNA sequence: TGTGCCAGCAGCGGGAACACCGGGGAGCTGTTTTTT.

V and J are TRBV28 and TRBJ2-7; TRBD2 aligns across 13 bases. The CDR3 covers 16 residues. The V and J ends lost 6 bases and 3 bases, in that order; junction bases with no gene match: 8. In germline, CDR1 is MDHEN, CDR2 SYDVKM. The CDR3 DNA is TGTGCCAGCAGGATAGGGACTAGCGGGACGGTCTACGAGCAGTACTTC. This codes for CASRIGTSGTVYEQYF.

This chain connects TRBV15 to TRBJ1-5; a weak D match, TRBD1 (6 bases). The germline V gene has CDR1 LNHNV and CDR2 YYDKDF (reference sequence). V lost 0 bases and J 5 bases, leaving 8 bases between the germline ends. The CDR3 consists of 14 residues. The CDR3 protein is CATSRDTGHQPQHF. CDR3 coding DNA: TGTGCCACCAGCAGAGACACAGGGCATCAGCCCCAGCATTTT.

The chain employs TRBV9 and TRBJ2-1; the match to TRBD2 covers 7 bases. After removal of 2 bases from V and 4 bases from J, the junction contained 6 bases not matched to a gene. Germline V gene sequence: CDR1 SGDLS, CDR2 YYNGEE. The CDR3 contains 15 residues. The DNA for the CDR3 is TGTGCCAGCAGCGTTCTAGCGGAACCATACAATGAGCAGTTCTTC. It encodes CASSVLAEPYNEQFF.

Only a few counts were recorded for this clone. The chain recombines TRBV6-1 with TRBJ2-7, with D maybe TRBD1 (6 bases). Trimming cost V 3 bases and J 3 bases, with 18 bases left between them. This CDR3 region has 16 residues. CDR1 is MNHNS, CDR2 SASEGT, per germline. The CDR3 here is CASSDMVRSGDYEQYF. The CDR3 bases are TGTGCCAGCAGTGATATGGTGAGGTCAGGGGACTACGAGCAGTACTTC.

This clone appeared a few times. The rearrangement joins TRBV4-3 to TRBJ2-6; D call uncertain. Trimming removed 1 base from V and 2 bases from J, with 0 bases in between. The germline V gene encodes CDR1 LGHNA and CDR2 YSLEER. This CDR3 spans 13 amino acids. CDR3: CASSQAGANVLTF. CDR3 nucleotide sequence: TGCGCCAGCAGCCAAGCTGGGGCCAACGTCCTGACTTTC.

This chain connects TRBV4-2 to TRBJ2-2; a weak D match, TRBD1 (5 bases). The CDR3 is made up of 15 amino acids. Germline V gene lookup returns CDR1 LGHNA and CDR2 YNFKEQ. V dropped 1 base and J dropped 10 bases, with 16 bases sitting between them. CDR3 region: CASSQGTGAPEELFF. CDR3 nucleotide sequence: TGTGCCAGCAGCCAAGGAACAGGAGCACCGGAGGAGCTGTTTTTT.